The TCR beta chain under discussion was sequenced for a study of shared clonotypes between healthy human individuals. Study as a whole: The plates for each donor numbered three CD4 naive, three CD4 memory, two CD8 naive and one CD8 memory.

With V trimmed by 6 bases and J by 6 bases, 6 bases remained unmatched. Germline CDR1 reads LNHDA; CDR2 reads SQIVND (reference sequence). This CDR3 region has 14 residues. In the original processing: Junction-only immunoSEQ data arrived without quality scores, meaning filtering differed. Produced via immunoSEQ multiplex PCR; TCRdb's table is partial and in-frame only. V and J calls and clone size are those listed in that table; D and trimming were worked out from the DNA. The sample records millions of clones, around 94% being singletons. Findings and limits, study-wide: The low donor count limited represented genetic and exposure-history diversity. With a handful of donors compared, roughly 5% of naive CD4 clonotypes were shared.

Comment on this clone: Its antigen remains unknown.

The sequencing sample was made of naive CD4+ T cells sorted from blood. The subset: CD45RA+ positively selected. The origin of this receptor is a man aged 18 to 29 in good health. The chain carries TRBV19 and TRBJ2-1; 9 nucleotides match TRBD2. The CDR3 is CASRGPAGGNEQFF. The CDR3 coding sequence is TGTGCCAGTAGGGGTCCAGCGGGAGGCAATGAGCAGTTCTTC.